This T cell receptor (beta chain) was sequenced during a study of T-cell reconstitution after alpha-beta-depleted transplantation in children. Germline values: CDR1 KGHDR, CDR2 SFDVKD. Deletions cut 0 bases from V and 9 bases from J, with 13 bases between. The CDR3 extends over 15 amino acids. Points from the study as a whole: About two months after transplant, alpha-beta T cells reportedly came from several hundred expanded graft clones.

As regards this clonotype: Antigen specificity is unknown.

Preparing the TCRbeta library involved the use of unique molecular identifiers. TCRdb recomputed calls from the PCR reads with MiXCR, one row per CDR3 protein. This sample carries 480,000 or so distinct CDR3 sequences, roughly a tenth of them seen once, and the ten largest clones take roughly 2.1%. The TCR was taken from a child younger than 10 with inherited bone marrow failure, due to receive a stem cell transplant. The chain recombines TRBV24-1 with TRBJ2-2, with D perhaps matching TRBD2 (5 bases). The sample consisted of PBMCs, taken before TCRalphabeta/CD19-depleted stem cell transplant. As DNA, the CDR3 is TGTGCCACCAGTGATTTGCGAGGGAGCCACAGGGAGCTGTTTTTT. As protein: CATSDLRGSHRELFF.